The present entry profiles one T cell receptor (beta chain) with its context. One end of the junction does not line up with germline, which may come from a read error. The data were obtained in a study of blood T cell repertoires in COVID-19. Turning to the study itself: Spain, Italy and the United States supplied samples that represented acute and convalescent COVID-19. T cells, B-cell-depleted T cells, or PBMCs provided the cDNA or gDNA that served as material.

As handled by the study authors: For nucleated cells, counts were estimated from reference gene primer amplification. Profiling relied on immunoSEQ multiplex PCR, and the TCRdb table lists in-frame clones only, not all of them. V and J calls and clone size come straight from that table; D and trimming were deduced from the DNA. Among about 74,000 clones, about 90% were seen once, and the ten largest hold less than 2%. CDR3 length: 14 residues. The germline gives CDR1 KGHSH, CDR2 LQKENI. Sequenced input: peripheral blood. The clonotype originates from a woman of 80 years or more with active or convalescent COVID-19. The chain employs TRBV18 and TRBJ2-7; D possibly corresponds to TRBD2 (5 bases). CDR3 bases: TGTGCCAGCTCTCCACCAGCGGTGACCTACGAGCAGTACTTC. It specifies CASSPPAVTYEQYF.